This entry features one T cell receptor (beta chain) sequence. The record originates from a study of shared T cell receptors in the human thymus. The J segment lost 4 bases and the V segment lost 7 bases, leaving 5 bases of the junction unmatched. This CDR3 region has 13 residues. CDR1 is SQVTM, CDR2 ANQGSEA, per germline. Generated by immunoSEQ multiplex PCR, the TCRdb table keeps only in-frame clones and is missing some. Among 650,000 to 950,000 clones listed, over 75% were seen once. These data are also associated with another study on human thymus T cells. That publication notes: Each of the donors was a healthy Finnish infant who was undergoing open corrective cardiac surgery for congenital heart defects. Unrelated individuals had highly overlapping thymic repertoires, as reported in related research.

The chain recombines TRBV29-1 with TRBJ1-2; 11 bases agree with TRBD1. The specimen was thymocytes. This TCR was sampled from a girl in the first two years of life with a congenital heart defect. The CDR3 DNA sequence: TGCAGCGACTCCGGGACAGGGGGCTATGGCTACACCTTC. Translated: CSDSGTGGYGYTF. The full variable domain, in which reference TRBV29-1 and TRBJ1-2 provide the parts outside the CDR3, is SAVISQKPSRDICQRGTSLTIQCQVDSQVTMMFWYRQQPGQSLTLIATANQGSEATYESGFVIDKFPISRPNLTFSTLTVSNMSPEDSSIYLCSDSGTGGYGYTFGSGTRLTVV.